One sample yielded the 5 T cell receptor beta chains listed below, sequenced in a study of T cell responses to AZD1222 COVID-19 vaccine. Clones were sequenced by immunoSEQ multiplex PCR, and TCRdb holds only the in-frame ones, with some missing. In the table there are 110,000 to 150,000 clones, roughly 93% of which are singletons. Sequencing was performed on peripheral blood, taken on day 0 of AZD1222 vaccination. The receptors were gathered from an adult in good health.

The CDR3 DNA follows: TGTGCCTGGAGTTTGCTAGCGGGGAGCCCCTACAATGAGCAGTTCTTC. Its protein is CAWSLLAGSPYNEQFF. The chain couples TRBV30 to TRBJ2-1, with TRBD2 identical over 9 bases. The CDR3 consists of 16 residues. J was trimmed by 2 bases and V by 2 bases; bases with no gene match: 7. Germline CDR1 reads GTSNPN; CDR2 reads SVGIG (reference sequence).

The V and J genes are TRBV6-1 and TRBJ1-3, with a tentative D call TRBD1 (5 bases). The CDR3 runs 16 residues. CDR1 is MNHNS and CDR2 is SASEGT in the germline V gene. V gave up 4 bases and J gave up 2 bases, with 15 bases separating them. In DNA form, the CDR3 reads TGTGCCAGCAGTGCCAATTCAGGGCGTACTGGAAACACCATATATTTT. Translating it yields CASSANSGRTGNTIYF.

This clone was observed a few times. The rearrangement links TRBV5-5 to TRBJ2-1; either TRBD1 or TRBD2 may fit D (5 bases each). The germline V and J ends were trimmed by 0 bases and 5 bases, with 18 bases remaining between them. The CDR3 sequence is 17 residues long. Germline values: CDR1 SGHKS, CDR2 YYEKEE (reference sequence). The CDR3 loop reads CASSLASQRPGHNEQFF. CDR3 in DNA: TGTGCCAGCAGCTTGGCCTCACAGCGGCCGGGGCACAATGAGCAGTTCTTC.

The CDR3 here is CASSLIRDGEAFF. CDR3 nucleotide sequence: TGTGCCAGCAGCTTAATCCGGGACGGGGAAGCTTTCTTT. The genes are TRBV7-2 and TRBJ1-1; possibly TRBD1 for D (5 bases). The CDR3 extends over 13 amino acids. Germline loops: CDR1 SGHTA, CDR2 FQGNSA. Trimming shortened V by 2 bases and J by 8 bases, and 12 bases separated the two germline ends.

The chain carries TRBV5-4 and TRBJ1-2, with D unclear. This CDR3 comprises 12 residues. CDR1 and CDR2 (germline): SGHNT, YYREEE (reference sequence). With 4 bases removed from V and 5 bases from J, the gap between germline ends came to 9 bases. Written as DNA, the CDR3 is TGTGCCAGCAGCACGTGGGGTTATGGCTACACCTTC. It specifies CASSTWGYGYTF.